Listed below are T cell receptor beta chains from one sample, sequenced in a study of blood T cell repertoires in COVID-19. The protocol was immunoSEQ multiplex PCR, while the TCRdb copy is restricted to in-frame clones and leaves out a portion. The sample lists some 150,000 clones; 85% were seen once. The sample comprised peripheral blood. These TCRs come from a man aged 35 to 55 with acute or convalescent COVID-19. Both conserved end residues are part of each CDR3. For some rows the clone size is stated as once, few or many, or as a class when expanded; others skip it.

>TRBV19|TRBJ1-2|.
CASSIGDRAAGGYTF
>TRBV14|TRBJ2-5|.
CASSLGTTQETQYF
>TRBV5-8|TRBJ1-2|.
CASSSMDRGHGYTF
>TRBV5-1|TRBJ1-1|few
CASSLDTGVGEAFF
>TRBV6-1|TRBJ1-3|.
CASRERQGQIGNTIYF
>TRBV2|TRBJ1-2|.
CASAREGGAGYTF
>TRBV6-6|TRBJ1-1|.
CASSETGALNTEAFF
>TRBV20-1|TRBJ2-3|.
CSASKGRRTDTQYF
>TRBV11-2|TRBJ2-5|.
CASTPLWGEETQYF
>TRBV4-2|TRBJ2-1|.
CASSQDPLAGPYNEQFF
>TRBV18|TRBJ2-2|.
CASSPQGMNTGELFF
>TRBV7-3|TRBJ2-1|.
CASSDPSGVNEQFF
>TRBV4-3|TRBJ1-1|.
CASSQAPQTGVFEAFF
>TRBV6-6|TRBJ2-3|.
CASSRLAGPGDTQYF
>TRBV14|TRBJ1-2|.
CASSPPGQNYGYTF
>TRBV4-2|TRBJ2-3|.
CASSQADSGADTQYF
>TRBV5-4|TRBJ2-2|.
CASSRRGPSGSNTGELFF
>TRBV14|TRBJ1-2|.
CASSQEGFGVYYGYTF
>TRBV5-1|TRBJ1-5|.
CASSLGGPDNQPQHF
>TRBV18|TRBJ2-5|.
CASSRGVRETQYF
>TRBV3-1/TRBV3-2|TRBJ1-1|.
CASSQDEPLRNTEAFF
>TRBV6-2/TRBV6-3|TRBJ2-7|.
CASSYLPSYEQYF
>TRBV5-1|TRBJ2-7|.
CASSTAGGQGNEQYF
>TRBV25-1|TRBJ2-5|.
CASSGDRGRETQYF
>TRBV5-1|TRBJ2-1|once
CASSPAGGNSYNEQFF
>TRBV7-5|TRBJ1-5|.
CARSTGQGRNQPQHF
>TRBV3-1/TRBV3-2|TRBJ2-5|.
CASSPEGRQETQYF
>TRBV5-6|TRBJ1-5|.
CASSWWGTNQPQHF
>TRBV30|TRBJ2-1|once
CAWDRGSLHEQFF
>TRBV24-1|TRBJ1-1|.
CATSDGTGKYPNTEAFF
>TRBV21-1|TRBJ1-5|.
CASSPGQDYSNQPQHF
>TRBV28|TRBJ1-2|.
CASSADSSYGYTF
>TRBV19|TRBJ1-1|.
CASRTDRGWTEAFF
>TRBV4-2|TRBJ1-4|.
CASSHYRGGSNEKLFF
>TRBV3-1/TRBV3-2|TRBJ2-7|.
CASSQPGRPRDEQYF